The 28 T cell receptor beta chains below were found in one sample sequenced in a study of Ad26.COV2.S vaccination and SARS-CoV-2 variants. Treatment given: about 20 received Ad26.COV2.S at low or high dose, single or two shots; roughly five received placebo; per-sample allocation not given. Sampling was done on day 63 after the first vaccine or placebo injection. Sequenced by immunoSEQ multiplex PCR; TCRdb stores in-frame clones only, minus some. This sample carries 350,000 to 500,000 clones, nearly 90% of them seen once, and the ten largest clones take around 2.5%. Sequenced material: peripheral blood, taken in a trial of Ad26.COV2.S vaccine versus placebo. The receptors originated from a person aged 18-65 years who received the Ad26.COV2.S COVID-19 vaccine or a placebo.

V is TRBV18 and J is TRBJ2-7; the match to TRBD2 covers 10 bases. Germline loops: CDR1 KGHSH, CDR2 LQKENI. The CDR3 runs to 17 residues. Trimming cost V 4 bases and J 2 bases; bases outside gene matches: 11. Here the CDR3 DNA reads TGTGCCAGCTCACTTACAAATCCGGGACTAGCGCCCTACGAGCAGTACTTC. It codes for CASSLTNPGLAPYEQYF. The variable domain in full, completed from reference TRBV18 and TRBJ2-7, reads NAGVMQNPRHLVRRRGQEARLRCSPMKGHSHVYWYRQLPEEGLKFMVYLQKENIIDESGMPKERFSAEFPKEGPSILRIQQVVRGDSAAYFCASSLTNPGLAPYEQYFGPGTRLTVT.

The rearrangement joins TRBV19 to TRBJ2-3; no clear D gene. This CDR3 has 13 amino acids. Germline V gene lookup returns CDR1 LNHDA and CDR2 SQIVND (reference sequence). V shed 3 bases and J shed 5 bases, with 9 bases lying between them. The chain's CDR3 is CASSINRQDTQYF. In nucleotides, the CDR3 is TGTGCCAGTAGTATCAACAGACAAGATACGCAGTATTTT.

V and J are TRBV7-8 and TRBJ2-7, with unresolved D. CDR3 length: 13 amino acids. CDR1 and CDR2 (germline): SGHVS, FQNEAQ. Trimming stripped 5 bases from V and 3 bases from J, with 11 bases between. The CDR3 reads CASSEARLYEQYF. The CDR3 bases are TGTGCCAGCAGCGAGGCCCGTCTCTACGAGCAGTACTTC.

V usage is TRBV18 and J usage is TRBJ2-1; 8 positions agree with TRBD2. V lost 2 bases and J lost 10; bases outside the gene matches: 13. There are 16 residues in the CDR3. Germline assignment: CDR1 KGHSH and CDR2 LQKENI. This CDR3 reads CASSPLGLAGRREQFF. In DNA form, the CDR3 reads TGTGCCAGCTCACCATTGGGGCTAGCGGGCCGTAGAGAGCAGTTCTTC.

The CDR3 DNA reads TGTGCCAGCAGCCAAGATGTGGTACAGGCAGGTGAAAAACTGTTTTTT. The encoded protein is CASSQDVVQAGEKLFF. V usage is TRBV4-2 and J usage is TRBJ1-4, with a weak D call TRBD1 (5 bases). This CDR3 is built from 16 residues. The V gene's germline CDR1 is LGHNA and CDR2 YNFKEQ. V shed 0 bases and J shed 7 bases, with 15 bases lying between them.

J is TRBJ2-1 and V is TRBV4-3, with TRBD2 matching over 12 bases. The J segment lost 7 bases and the V segment lost 4 bases, leaving 2 bases of the junction unmatched. The CDR3 sequence is 14 residues long. The germline gives CDR1 LGHNA, CDR2 YSLEER. The CDR3 protein is CASSLGLAGNEQFF. In DNA form, the CDR3 reads TGCGCCAGCAGCCTCGGACTAGCGGGGAATGAGCAGTTCTTC.

The chain employs TRBV5-4 and TRBJ1-3; a weak D match, TRBD1 (5 bases). V lost 4 bases, J lost 0 bases, and 11 bases lay in between. The length of the CDR3 is 15 residues. CDR1 SGHNT and CDR2 YYREEE come from the germline V gene (reference sequence). This CDR3 reads CASSPMGLSGNTIYF. CDR3 coding DNA: TGTGCCAGCAGCCCGATGGGACTCTCTGGAAACACCATATATTTT. The full variable domain, its missing parts supplied by reference TRBV5-4 and TRBJ1-3, is ETGVTQSPTHLIKTRGQQVTLRCSSQSGHNTVSWYQQALGQGPQFIFQYYREEENGRGNFPPRFSGLQFPNYSSELNVNALELDDSALYLCASSPMGLSGNTIYFGEGSWLTVV.

This chain joins TRBV18 and TRBJ2-7; 7 nucleotides line up with TRBD1. CDR1 KGHSH and CDR2 LQKENI come from the germline V gene. With 0 bases clipped from V and 1 base from J, the junction kept 3 bases outside the gene matches. The CDR3 loop spans 15 amino acids. CDR3: CASSPPGQRSYEQYF. The CDR3, as DNA: TGTGCCAGCTCACCACCGGGACAGAGGTCCTACGAGCAGTACTTC.

On this clone: The CDR3 end shows no conserved phenylalanine or tryptophan, and so a read error is likely. No DNA is shown, since the ends of the CDR3 on it are uncertain; the CDR3 is the one TCRdb lists. V and J are TRBV4-3 and TRBJ1-1; TRBD1 was called by the table and not checked on the DNA. CDR1 and CDR2 (germline): LGHNA, YSLEER. The CDR3 is 11 amino acids long, termini counted. The CDR3 spells CASSQGGHRIL.

This chain links TRBV4-1 with TRBJ2-1; 7 positions agree with TRBD2. V shed 1 base and J 0 bases; nucleotides not matched to a gene: 3. CDR3 length: 16 amino acids. Germline CDR1 is MGHRA and CDR2 is YSYEKL. The CDR3 coding sequence is TGCGCCAGCAGCCAAGGACTAGCCCCCTCCTACAATGAGCAGTTCTTC. It is translated as CASSQGLAPSYNEQFF.

The chain has TRBV29-1 and TRBJ1-4; possible D gene TRBD1, 6 bases. Germline V lookup: CDR1 SQVTM, CDR2 ANQGSEA. The CDR3 loop spans 15 amino acids. V was clipped by 5 bases and J by 2 bases, with 15 bases between them. The CDR3 spells CSVFTGYVTNEKLFF. For the CDR3, the DNA is TGCAGCGTTTTCACAGGGTACGTGACTAATGAAAAACTGTTTTTT. Full variable domain (outside the CDR3, taken from reference TRBV29-1 and TRBJ1-4): SAVISQKPSRDICQRGTSLTIQCQVDSQVTMMFWYRQQPGQSLTLIATANQGSEATYESGFVIDKFPISRPNLTFSTLTVSNMSPEDSSIYLCSVFTGYVTNEKLFFGSGTQLSVL.

J is TRBJ1-3 and V is TRBV5-1; the D is unclear. The CDR3 runs 15 residues. Germline-derived CDR1 and CDR2 are SGHRS and YFSETQ. Trimming removed 4 bases from V and 0 bases from J, with 11 bases in between. CDR3 amino acids: CASSVEGLSGNTIYF. In DNA, the CDR3 is TGCGCCAGCAGCGTGGAGGGCCTCTCTGGAAACACCATATATTTT.

The chain carries TRBV20-1 and TRBJ1-1, with D uncertain. Trimming took off 3 bases at V and 1 base at J, with 6 bases between the two ends. The CDR3 has 12 residues. CDR1 DFQATT and CDR2 SNEGSKA come from the germline V gene (reference sequence). The CDR3 loop is CSASYANTEAFF. Written as DNA, the CDR3 is TGCAGTGCTAGTTATGCGAACACTGAAGCTTTCTTT.

V is TRBV11-3 and J is TRBJ2-1; TRBD2 aligns across 7 bases. Germline V gene sequence: CDR1 SGHNT, CDR2 YENEEA. There are 13 residues in the CDR3. J was trimmed by 6 bases and V by 3 bases; bases with no gene match: 2. The CDR3 is CASSFRTSNEQFF. The CDR3 DNA is TGTGCCAGCAGCTTCAGGACTAGCAATGAGCAGTTCTTC.

The chain uses TRBV21-1 and TRBJ1-6; the DNA was not compared with TRBD1, the D call given in the table. TRBV21-1 is noted as a pseudogene. The CDR3 is made up of 14 amino acids. The DNA for the CDR3 is TGTGCCAGCAGCAAACCCGGGACACCTTCACCCCTCCACTTT. This encodes CASSKPGTPSPLHF.

This chain connects TRBV9 to TRBJ2-1; 15 bases fit TRBD2. The CDR3 is made up of 19 amino acids. The ends lost 0 bases at V and 5 bases at J; junction bases unmatched: 9. Germline CDR1 reads SGDLS; CDR2 reads YYNGEE. CDR3 sequence: CASSVATGTSGRIDNEQFF. The CDR3 DNA reads as TGTGCCAGCAGCGTAGCTACTGGGACTAGCGGGAGGATCGACAATGAGCAGTTCTTC.

The chain recombines TRBV18 with TRBJ2-7; 7 nucleotides align to TRBD2. Germline loops: CDR1 KGHSH, CDR2 LQKENI. Trimming cost V 3 bases and J 3 bases; bases outside gene matches: 2. This CDR3 region has 13 residues. The CDR3 coding sequence is TGTGCCAGCTCACCCGGACTAGGCTACGAGCAGTACTTC. This translates into CASSPGLGYEQYF. Combining the CDR3 with reference TRBV18 and TRBJ2-7 gives the whole variable domain NAGVMQNPRHLVRRRGQEARLRCSPMKGHSHVYWYRQLPEEGLKFMVYLQKENIIDESGMPKERFSAEFPKEGPSILRIQQVVRGDSAAYFCASSPGLGYEQYFGPGTRLTVT.

This clone was picked up one time. The chain uses TRBV12-3 or TRBV12-4 and TRBJ2-1; 8 positions agree with TRBD2. There are 13 residues in the CDR3. With 5 bases clipped from V and 9 bases from J, the junction kept 6 bases outside the gene matches. CDR3 protein: CASSPGLAGEQFF. The CDR3, as DNA: TGTGCCAGCAGTCCCGGACTAGCTGGTGAGCAGTTCTTC.

J is TRBJ2-2 and V is TRBV11-3; tentative D call: TRBD1 (5 bases). Germline values: CDR1 SGHNT, CDR2 YENEEA. The CDR3 consists of 13 residues. V was pared by 3 bases and J by 6 bases, with 8 bases between. The CDR3 DNA follows: TGTGCCAGCAGCTTCCAGGGTCCCGGGGAGCTGTTTTTT. This encodes CASSFQGPGELFF.

V is TRBV5-1 and J is TRBJ2-4; 10 nucleotides align to TRBD2. The germline gives CDR1 SGHRS, CDR2 YFSETQ. The junction had 10 bases not matched to a gene; V was cut back by 3 bases and J by 7 bases. This CDR3 is 16 amino acids long. CDR3 nucleotides: TGCGCCAGCAGCTACGGACTAGCGGAAGGTCTGAACATTCAGTACTTC. It specifies CASSYGLAEGLNIQYF.

This chain joins TRBV6-5 and TRBJ2-7; tentatively, D is TRBD1 or TRBD2 (7 bases each). The CDR3 sequence is 14 residues long. V was clipped by 10 bases and J by 3 bases, with 19 bases between them. Germline-derived CDR1 and CDR2 are MNHEY and SVGAGI. The CDR3 reads CATRVGGGSYEQYF. DNA of the CDR3: TGTGCCACCAGGGTGGGAGGGGGCAGCTACGAGCAGTACTTC.

The rearrangement uses TRBV6-5 and TRBJ2-7; tentatively, D is TRBD2 (5 bases). The V and J ends lost 6 bases and 2 bases respectively, with 14 bases between them. Per the germline V gene, CDR1 is MNHEY and CDR2 is SVGAGI. There are 14 residues in the CDR3. The CDR3 DNA sequence: TGTGCCAGCAGCCTCCTGCGGGTTACCTACGAGCAGTACTTC. Translating gives CASSLLRVTYEQYF.

The chain uses TRBV6-5 and TRBJ1-6, with TRBD1 matching over 7 bases. Germline V gene lookup returns CDR1 MNHEY and CDR2 SVGAGI. Unmatched junction bases numbered 9, after V lost 5 bases and J lost 8 bases. CDR3 size: 15 residues. DNA for the CDR3: TGTGCCAGCAGTAGCCGGGACAGACTAGATTCACCCCTCCACTTT. As protein: CASSSRDRLDSPLHF.

This chain joins TRBV18 and TRBJ1-5, with D maybe TRBD1 (6 bases). Germline CDR1 and CDR2: KGHSH and LQKENI. The CDR3 totals 17 residues. V lost 0 bases and J lost 4, with 16 bases in between. Written as DNA, the CDR3 is TGTGCCAGCTCACCACCGTTCACCAGGGGAGGGAATCAGCCCCAGCATTTT. Protein product: CASSPPFTRGGNQPQHF.

The V and J genes are TRBV20-1 and TRBJ1-2; a possible D gene is TRBD1 (5 bases). The germline V gene has CDR1 DFQATT and CDR2 SNEGSKA (reference sequence). Deletions cut 3 bases from V and 4 bases from J, with 12 bases between. This CDR3 is built from 13 residues. CDR3 sequence (DNA): TGCAGTGCTAGTCCTAGGACACGCTATGGCTACACCTTC. This sequence encodes CSASPRTRYGYTF.

The chain links TRBV7-2 to TRBJ2-1; 13 positions agree with TRBD2. This CDR3 is 16 amino acids long. Trimming removed 5 bases from V and 10 bases from J; junction bases left unmatched: 11. Germline lookup yields CDR1 SGHTA and CDR2 FQGNSA. Written as DNA, the CDR3 is TGTGCCAGCAGCCCTACCGGACTAGCGGGAGATCTGGAGCAGTTCTTC. Protein sequence: CASSPTGLAGDLEQFF.

CDR3 sequence reads: CASSQGWGGPPLHF. CDR3 DNA sequence: TGTGCCAGCAGCCAAGGTTGGGGGGGACCACCCCTCCACTTT. The V call is TRBV3-1 (or the pseudogene TRBV3-2), the J call TRBJ1-6; D might be TRBD1 (5 bases). CDR3 length: 14 amino acids. Looked up from germline, CDR1 is LGHDT and CDR2 is YNNKEL (reference sequence). V lost 1 base to trimming and J lost 11 bases, with 12 bases between them.

This chain connects TRBV5-1 to TRBJ2-3, with D perhaps TRBD1 or TRBD2 (7 bases each). The V and J ends lost 6 bases and 4 bases respectively, with 21 bases between them. This CDR3 region has 16 residues. Per the germline V gene, CDR1 is SGHRS and CDR2 is YFSETQ. The CDR3 DNA follows: TGCGCCAGCAACCCCCAGCCAGGGGGGGCGGCAGATACGCAGTATTTT. Amino acids: CASNPQPGGAADTQYF.